These 11 T cell receptor beta chains share one sample of origin, sequenced in a study of blood T cells in healthy people across ages. A second PCR of 7 to 11 cycles used a sample-barcoded 5' primer and a J-beta primer mix. TCRdb processed the 5' RACE reads anew with MiXCR; each CDR3 protein has one entry. The profile covers some 550,000 distinct CDR3 sequences, with roughly 48% appearing a single time and 20% to 25% taken by the ten largest. What was sequenced was blood. These receptors were obtained from a man aged 80 or over in good health.

The V and J genes are TRBV6-2 or TRBV6-3 and TRBJ2-7; D is unclear. Trimming shortened V by 8 bases and J by 1 base, and 6 bases separated the two germline ends. This CDR3 spans 11 amino acids. Germline V gives CDR1 MNHEY, CDR2 SVGEGT. CDR3 protein: CASALSYEQYF. The DNA of the CDR3 is TGTGCCAGCGCACTGTCCTACGAGCAGTACTTC.

This chain joins TRBV20-1 and TRBJ1-1, with D possibly matching TRBD1 (5 bases). Germline values: CDR1 DFQATT, CDR2 SNEGSKA (reference sequence). Between the trimmed V and J ends, which lost 5 bases and 1 base, there was a span of 5 bases. This CDR3 region has 11 residues. The CDR3 loop is CSADRNTEAFF. The CDR3 DNA reads as TGCAGTGCTGACAGGAACACTGAAGCTTTCTTT.

This clonotype was observed once. The rearrangement links TRBV6-1 to TRBJ1-5; D is uncertain. CDR1 and CDR2 (germline): MNHNS, SASEGT. This CDR3 contains 12 residues. The V end was cut by 7 bases, the J end by 9 bases, with 13 bases between. CDR3 amino acids: CASKGSLSPQHF. For the CDR3, the DNA is TGTGCCAGCAAAGGGTCTCTCTCGCCCCAGCATTTT.

This clonotype occurred a few times. V usage is TRBV10-3 and J usage is TRBJ2-5; D remains ambiguous. V lost 4 bases and J lost 7, with 16 bases in between. In germline, CDR1 is ENHRY, CDR2 SYGVKD. This CDR3 is 14 amino acids long. The CDR3 DNA follows: TGTGCCATCAGTGGCTCCGAAAACGGCGGGACCCAGTACTTC. Residues: CAISGSENGGTQYF.

The chain employs TRBV20-1 and TRBJ2-5, with D perhaps matching TRBD2 (7 bases). With the DNA end fitting TRBJ2-7 better, the J assignment may be wrong. This CDR3 has 15 residues. Germline CDR1 and CDR2: DFQATT and SNEGSKA (reference sequence). The chain's CDR3 is CSASSGGALVPEQYF. The DNA of the CDR3 is TGCAGTGCTAGTAGTGGGGGGGCCTTAGTTCCCGAGCAGTACTTC.

Concerning this clonotype: A much larger clone sits a single nucleotide away, making a read error possible. The chain uses TRBV6-5 and TRBJ2-1; the D is unclear. Germline lookup yields CDR1 MNHEY and CDR2 SVGAGI. CDR3 size: 11 residues. Trimming removed 4 bases from V and 12 bases from J, with 10 bases in between. This CDR3 reads CASSLERRQFF. CDR3 in DNA: TGTGCCAGCAGTTTAGAACGAAGGCAGTTCTTC.

V gene TRBV12-3 or TRBV12-4 combines with J gene TRBJ2-1; 10 bases are a match to TRBD2. Near its end, the DNA agrees better with TRBJ2-7, so the J call may be wrong. This CDR3 is built from 15 residues. The CDR3 DNA reads TGTGCCAGCAGGGGCAGCGGGGGGGCCTACAATGAGCAGTACTTC. Encoded protein: CASRGSGGAYNEQYF.

The chain is built from TRBV5-6 and TRBJ2-5; D is perhaps TRBD1 or TRBD2 (5 bases each). The CDR3 covers 14 residues. Germline V lookup: CDR1 SGHDT, CDR2 YYEEEE. V was clipped by 3 bases and J by 11 bases, with 20 bases between them. CDR3 in amino acids: CASSSAGRVIEQYF. The CDR3 bases are TGTGCCAGCAGCTCCGCGGGCAGGGTCATAGAGCAGTACTTC.

The rearrangement uses TRBV20-1 and TRBJ1-3; no firm D call. The ends were cut back, 0 bases at V and 5 bases at J, with 8 bases in the middle. Germline CDR1 and CDR2: DFQATT and SNEGSKA (reference sequence). CDR3 size: 13 residues. The CDR3 is CSAREGSRNTIYF. CDR3 nucleotide sequence: TGCAGTGCTAGAGAGGGGAGCCGAAACACCATATATTTT.

This sequence joins TRBV27 and TRBJ2-3; D tentatively reads TRBD1 or TRBD2 (5 bases each). V lost 5 bases to trimming and J lost 2 bases, with 11 bases between them. From germline, CDR1 is MNHEY and CDR2 SMNVEV (reference sequence). This CDR3 has 14 amino acids. CDR3 loop: CASSPWGTTDTQYF. The CDR3, as DNA: TGTGCCAGCAGTCCCTGGGGGACCACAGATACGCAGTATTTT.

The chain joins TRBV7-9 to TRBJ1-4, with a possible D match to TRBD1 (5 bases). Trimming left V 8 bases short and J 2 bases short, with 15 bases between. The CDR3 length is 15 residues. From germline, CDR1 is SEHNR and CDR2 FQNEAQ (reference sequence). The CDR3 is CASGQGSGTNEKLFF. The CDR3 DNA reads TGTGCCAGCGGTCAGGGTTCCGGGACTAATGAAAAACTGTTTTTT. The full variable domain, its missing parts supplied by reference TRBV7-9 and TRBJ1-4, is DTGVSQNPRHKITKRGQNVTFRCDPISEHNRLYWYRQTLGQGPEFLTYFQNEAQLEKSRLLSDRFSAERPKGSFSTLEIQRTEQGDSAMYLCASGQGSGTNEKLFFGSGTQLSVL.